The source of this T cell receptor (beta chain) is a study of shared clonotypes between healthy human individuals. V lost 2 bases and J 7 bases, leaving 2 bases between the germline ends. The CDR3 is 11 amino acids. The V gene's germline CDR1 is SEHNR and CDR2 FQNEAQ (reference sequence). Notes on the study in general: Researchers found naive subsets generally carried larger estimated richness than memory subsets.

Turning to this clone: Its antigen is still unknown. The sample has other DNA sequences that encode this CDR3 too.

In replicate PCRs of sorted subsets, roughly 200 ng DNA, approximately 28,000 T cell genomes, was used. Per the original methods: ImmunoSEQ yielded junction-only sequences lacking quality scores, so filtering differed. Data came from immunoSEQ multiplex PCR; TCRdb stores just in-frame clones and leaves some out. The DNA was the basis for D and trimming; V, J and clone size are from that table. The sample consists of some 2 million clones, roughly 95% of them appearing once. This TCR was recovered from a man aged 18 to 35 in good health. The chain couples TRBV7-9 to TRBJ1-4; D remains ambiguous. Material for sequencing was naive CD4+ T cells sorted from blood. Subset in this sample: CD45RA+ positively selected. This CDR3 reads CASSLTEKLFF. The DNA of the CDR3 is TGTGCCAGCAGCTTAACTGAAAAACTGTTTTTT.